This T cell receptor beta chain was observed in a study of CD8+ T cells in alopecia areata. CDR1 and CDR2 from the germline V gene are KGHSH and LQKENI. Trimming removed 4 bases from V and 1 base from J, with 13 bases in between. This CDR3 comprises 15 residues. In each case, RNA was isolated and then reverse transcribed into cDNA as the sequencing template. TCRdb's table, derived via immunoSEQ multiplex PCR, lists solely in-frame clones and lacks some. The table shows 160,000 or so clones, with 55% to 75% occurring only once. Regarding treatment: oral pan-JAK inhibitor, 5-10 mg twice daily. The chain is built from TRBV18 and TRBJ1-1, with TRBD1 as a possible D gene (5 bases). Sequenced here: CD4+ T cells sorted from blood, sampled at week 4, from a patient treated with tofacitinib. This clonotype was obtained from a human donor with alopecia areata. Here the CDR3 DNA reads TGTGCCAGCTCACTAAGCAGGGCAAGGAACACTGAAGCTTTCTTT. Translated: CASSLSRARNTEAFF.